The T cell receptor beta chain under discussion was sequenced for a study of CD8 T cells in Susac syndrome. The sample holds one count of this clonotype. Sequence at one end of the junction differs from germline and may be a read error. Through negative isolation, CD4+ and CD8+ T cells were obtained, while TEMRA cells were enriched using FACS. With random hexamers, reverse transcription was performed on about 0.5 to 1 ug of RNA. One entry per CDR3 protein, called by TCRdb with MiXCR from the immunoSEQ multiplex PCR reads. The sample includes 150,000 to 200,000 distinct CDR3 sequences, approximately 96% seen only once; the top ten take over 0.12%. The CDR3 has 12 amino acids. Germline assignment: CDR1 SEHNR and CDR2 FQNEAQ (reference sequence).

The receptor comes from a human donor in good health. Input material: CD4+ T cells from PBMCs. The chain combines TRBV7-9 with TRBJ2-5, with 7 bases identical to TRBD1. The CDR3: CASSLGTGAQYF. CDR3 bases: TGTGCCAGCAGCTTAGGAACAGGGGCCCAATACTTC. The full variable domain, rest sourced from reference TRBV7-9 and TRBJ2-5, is DTGVSQNPRHKITKRGQNVTFRCDPISEHNRLYWYRQTLGQGPEFLTYFQNEAQLEKSRLLSDRFSAERPKGSFSTLEIQRTEQGDSAMYLCASSLGTGAQYFGPGTRLLVL.